Following are 2 T cell receptor beta chains from one sample sequenced in a study of regulatory T cells in long-lasting Graves disease. Arm-PCR of CDR3 regions with iRepertoire HTBI primers generated TCR beta libraries. Each CDR3 protein is one row after TCRdb ran MiXCR on the multiplex PCR reads. The sample records about 530,000 distinct CDR3 sequences, around 16% being singletons. Stated time point: newly diagnosed GD, antithyroid drugs for less than 3 months. Extracted RNA from PBMCs served as the source of the TCR library. These sequences were also reported in another study, on T cells in Graves' hyperthyroidism and ophthalmopathy.

Sample: peripheral blood mononuclear cells (PBMCs), taken at new diagnosis, from a patient treated with antithyroid drugs. Source of these receptors: a woman in her forties or fifties with Graves disease.

The V and J genes are TRBV28 and TRBJ1-1; maybe TRBD1 (5 bases). V was clipped by 5 bases and J by 6 bases, with 16 bases between them. This CDR3 is 14 amino acids long. Germline CDR1 and CDR2: MDHEN and SYDVKM. Here the CDR3 DNA reads TGTGCCAGCAGTCAAGAGAAACAGGCCTCTGAAGCTTTCTTT. Amino acid sequence: CASSQEKQASEAFF.

The chain recombines TRBV4-1 with TRBJ2-1, with 11 bases identical to TRBD2. Germline V CDR1 and CDR2: MGHRA, YSYEKL. The CDR3 totals 17 residues. V shed 4 bases and J 7 bases; nucleotides not matched to a gene: 12. CDR3 in amino acids: CASSRDSGGAPFNEQFF. CDR3 sequence (DNA): TGCGCCAGCAGCCGGGATAGCGGGGGGGCCCCCTTTAATGAGCAGTTCTTC.